This T cell receptor (beta chain) is from a study of CD8+CD57+ T cells in acquired aplastic anemia. Germline CDR1 is SGHNT and CDR2 is YYREEE (reference sequence). With V trimmed by 4 bases and J by 12 bases, 11 bases remained unmatched. The CDR3 has 13 residues. Before being chosen for sequencing, patients had shown CD8+CD57+ cell expansion by flow cytometry. Using genomic DNA as the template, TCR beta VDJ and CDR3 profiling was carried out. TCRdb reanalysed the reads using MiXCR and keeps one entry per CDR3 protein. The data hold roughly 290,000 distinct CDR3 sequences, with 45% to 65% observed a single time.

The chain is built from TRBV5-4 and TRBJ2-7, with 9 bases fitting TRBD1. The source is a human donor with aplastic anemia. The sequencing sample was made of sorted CD4+, CD8+, or CD8+CD57+ T cells (not recorded which) from PBMCs. Written as DNA, the CDR3 is TGTGCCAGCAGCCCGGAACCGGGACAGGGTATGTACTTC. It specifies CASSPEPGQGMYF.